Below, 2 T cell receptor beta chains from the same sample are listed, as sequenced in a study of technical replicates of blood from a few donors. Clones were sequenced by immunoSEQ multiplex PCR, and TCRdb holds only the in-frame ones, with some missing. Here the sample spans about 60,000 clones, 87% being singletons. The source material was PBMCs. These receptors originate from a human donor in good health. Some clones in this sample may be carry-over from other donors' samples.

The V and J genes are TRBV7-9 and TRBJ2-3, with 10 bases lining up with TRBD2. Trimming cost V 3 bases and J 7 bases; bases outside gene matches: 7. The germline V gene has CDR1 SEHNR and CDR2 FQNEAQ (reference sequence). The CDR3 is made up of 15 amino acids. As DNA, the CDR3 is TGTGCCAGCAGCTTGACTAGCGGGCCAAGACATACGCAGTATTTT. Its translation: CASSLTSGPRHTQYF.

CDR3 nucleotide sequence: TGTGCCAGCAGTCCCGGACTAGCCCTAATAGTCTATGAGCAGTTCTTC. Translated: CASSPGLALIVYEQFF. This chain uses TRBV6-6 with TRBJ2-1, with 8 bases that match TRBD2. CDR3 length: 16 amino acids. Unmatched junction bases numbered 14, after V lost 5 bases and J lost 8 bases. Germline values: CDR1 MNHNY, CDR2 SVGAGI (reference sequence).